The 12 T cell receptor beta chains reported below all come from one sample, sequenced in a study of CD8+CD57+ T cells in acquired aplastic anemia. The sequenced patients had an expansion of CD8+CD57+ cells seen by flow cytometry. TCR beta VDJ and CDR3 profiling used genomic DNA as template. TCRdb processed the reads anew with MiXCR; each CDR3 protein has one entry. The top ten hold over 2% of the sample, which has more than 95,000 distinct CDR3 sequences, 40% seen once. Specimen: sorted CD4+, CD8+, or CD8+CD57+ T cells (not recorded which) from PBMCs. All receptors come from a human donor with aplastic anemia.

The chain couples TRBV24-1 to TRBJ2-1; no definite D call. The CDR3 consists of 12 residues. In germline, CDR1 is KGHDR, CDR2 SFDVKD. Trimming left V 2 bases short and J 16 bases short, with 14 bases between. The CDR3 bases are TGTGCCACCAGTGATTGGAGCAATGAGCGATTCTTC. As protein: CATSDWSNERFF.

Here the CDR3 reads CASSDRQGRGNEQFF. The CDR3 DNA reads as TGTGCCAGCAGTGACAGACAGGGGAGGGGGAATGAGCAGTTCTTC. The rearrangement uses TRBV25-1 and TRBJ2-1, with a tentative D call TRBD1 (8 bases). V shed 3 bases and J shed 7 bases, with 16 bases lying between them. The CDR3 runs to 15 residues. CDR1 is MGHDK and CDR2 is SYGVNS in the germline V gene.

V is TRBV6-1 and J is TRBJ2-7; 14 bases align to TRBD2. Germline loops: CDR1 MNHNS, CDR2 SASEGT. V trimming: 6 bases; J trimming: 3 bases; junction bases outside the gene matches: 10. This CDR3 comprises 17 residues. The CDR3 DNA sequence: TGTGCCAGCAGGTCCGGACTAGCGGGGGGCCTACTCTACGAGCAGTACTTC. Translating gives CASRSGLAGGLLYEQYF.

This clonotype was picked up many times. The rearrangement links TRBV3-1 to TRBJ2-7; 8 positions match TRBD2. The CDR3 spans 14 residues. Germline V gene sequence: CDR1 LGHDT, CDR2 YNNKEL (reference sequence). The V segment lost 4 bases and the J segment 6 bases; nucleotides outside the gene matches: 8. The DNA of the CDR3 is TGTGCCAGCAGCCTAGCCGGGGGGGCAGGCGAGCAGTACTTC. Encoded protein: CASSLAGGAGEQYF.

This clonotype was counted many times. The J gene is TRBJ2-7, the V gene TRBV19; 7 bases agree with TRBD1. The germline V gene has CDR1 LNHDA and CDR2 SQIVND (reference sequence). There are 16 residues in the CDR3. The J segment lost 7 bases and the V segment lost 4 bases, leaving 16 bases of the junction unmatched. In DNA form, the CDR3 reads TGTGCCAGTAGTAACCCGGGACAGCCTCTCAGCATGGAGCAGTACGTC. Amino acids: CASSNPGQPLSMEQYV.

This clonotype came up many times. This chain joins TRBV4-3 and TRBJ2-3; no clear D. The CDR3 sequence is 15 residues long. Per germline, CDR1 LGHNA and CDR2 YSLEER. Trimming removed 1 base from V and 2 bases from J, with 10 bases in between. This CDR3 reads CASSQGRINTDTQYF. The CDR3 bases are TGCGCCAGCAGCCAAGGAAGGATTAACACAGATACGCAGTATTTT.

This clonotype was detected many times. The CDR3 region is CSAAGTSGGARYEQYF. The CDR3, as DNA: TGCAGTGCTGCCGGGACTAGCGGGGGGGCAAGGTACGAGCAGTACTTC. This rearrangement joins TRBV20-1 to TRBJ2-7; 16 bases agree with TRBD2. The CDR3 covers 16 residues. Per germline, CDR1 DFQATT and CDR2 SNEGSKA (reference sequence). Trimming removed 5 bases from V and 4 bases from J; junction bases left unmatched: 8.

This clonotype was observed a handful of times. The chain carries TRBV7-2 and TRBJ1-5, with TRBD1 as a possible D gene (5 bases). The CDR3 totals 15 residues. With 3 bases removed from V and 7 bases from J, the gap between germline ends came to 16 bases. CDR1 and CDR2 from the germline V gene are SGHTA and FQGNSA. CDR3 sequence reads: CASSFVTRGGQPQHF. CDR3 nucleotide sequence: TGTGCCAGCAGCTTCGTGACAAGGGGCGGCCAGCCCCAGCATTTT.

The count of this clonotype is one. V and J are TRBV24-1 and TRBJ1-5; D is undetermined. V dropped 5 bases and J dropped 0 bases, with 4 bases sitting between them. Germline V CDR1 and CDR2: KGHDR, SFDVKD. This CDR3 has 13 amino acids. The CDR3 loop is CATSGISNQPQHF. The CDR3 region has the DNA TGTGCCACCAGTGGGATTAGCAATCAGCCCCAGCATTTT.

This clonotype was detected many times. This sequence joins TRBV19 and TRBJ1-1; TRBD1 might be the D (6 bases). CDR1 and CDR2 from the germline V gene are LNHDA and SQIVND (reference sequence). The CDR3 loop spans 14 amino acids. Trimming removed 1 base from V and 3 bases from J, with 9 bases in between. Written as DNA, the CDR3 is TGTGCCAGTAGTATAGGAGGGGGGGACACTGAAGCTTTCTTT. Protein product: CASSIGGGDTEAFF.

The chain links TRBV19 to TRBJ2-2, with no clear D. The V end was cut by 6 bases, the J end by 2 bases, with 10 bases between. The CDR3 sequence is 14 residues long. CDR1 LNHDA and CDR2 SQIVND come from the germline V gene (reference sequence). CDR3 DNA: TGTGCCAGTAGGTGGGTCACCAACACCGGGGAGCTGTTTTTT. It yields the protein CASRWVTNTGELFF.

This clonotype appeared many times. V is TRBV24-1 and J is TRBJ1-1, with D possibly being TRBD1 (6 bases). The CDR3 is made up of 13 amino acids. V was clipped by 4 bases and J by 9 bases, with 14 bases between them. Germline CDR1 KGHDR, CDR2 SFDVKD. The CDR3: CATSDPQGLKAFF. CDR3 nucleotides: TGTGCCACCAGTGACCCACAGGGCCTGAAAGCTTTCTTT.